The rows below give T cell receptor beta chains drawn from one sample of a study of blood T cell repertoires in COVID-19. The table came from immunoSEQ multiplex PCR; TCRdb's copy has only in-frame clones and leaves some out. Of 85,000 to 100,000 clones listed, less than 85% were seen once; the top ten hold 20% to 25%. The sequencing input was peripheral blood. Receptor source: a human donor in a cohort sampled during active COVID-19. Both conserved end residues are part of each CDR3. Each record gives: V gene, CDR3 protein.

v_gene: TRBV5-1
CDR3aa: CASSLAGIATGELFF

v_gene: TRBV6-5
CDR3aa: CASSYSRGSGNTIYF

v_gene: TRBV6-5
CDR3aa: CASSYEAGIHYGYTF

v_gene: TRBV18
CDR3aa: CASSPGQQETQYF

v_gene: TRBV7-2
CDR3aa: CASSLGTALEPQHF

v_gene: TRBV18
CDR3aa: CASSPDTSNQPQHF

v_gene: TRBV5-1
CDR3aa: CASSFGGGADTQYF

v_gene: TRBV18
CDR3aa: CASSPSGQGREQYF

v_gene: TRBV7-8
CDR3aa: CASSPFGQGYTEAFF

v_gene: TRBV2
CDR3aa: CASSLGQVTHQPQHF

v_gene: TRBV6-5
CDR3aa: CASSYSLAARNYGYTF

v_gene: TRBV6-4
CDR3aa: CASSEKQGRGDYEQYF